This passage covers 19 T cell receptor beta chains from one sample sequenced in a study of OX40 agonist ivuxolimab in advanced cancers. The assay was immunoSEQ multiplex PCR, and TCRdb's table has in-frame clones only and misses some. There are about 80,000 clones in the sample; about 93% occur only once, and about 0.34% lies in the top ten. The specimen was CD4+ or CD8+ T cells sorted from blood, collected in a trial of the OX40 agonist ivuxolimab. The receptors shown here come from an adult with an advanced solid tumor such as melanoma, head and neck, liver or kidney cancer.

This chain joins TRBV28 and TRBJ2-1; the match to TRBD2 covers 7 bases. The CDR3 contains 15 residues. Germline loops: CDR1 MDHEN, CDR2 SYDVKM. The junction had 6 bases not matched to a gene; V was cut back by 5 bases and J by 2 bases. The CDR3 bases are TGTGCCAGCAGTCCGACCAGCGGGGCCTACAATGAGCAGTTCTTC. Encoded protein: CASSPTSGAYNEQFF. Drawing the rest from reference TRBV28 and TRBJ2-1, the complete variable domain is DVKVTQSSRYLVKRTGEKVFLECVQDMDHENMFWYRQDPGLGLRLIYFSYDVKMKEKGDIPEGYSVSREKKERFSLILESASTNQTSMYLCASSPTSGAYNEQFFGPGTRLTVL.

This sequence joins TRBV5-1 and TRBJ2-7; the match to TRBD2 covers 10 bases. CDR1 SGHRS and CDR2 YFSETQ come from the germline V gene. Germline trimming cut 2 bases from V and 0 bases from J; bases unmatched to any gene: 2. This CDR3 has 15 amino acids. CDR3 DNA sequence: TGCGCCAGCAGCTTTGCTAGCGGGGGCTCCTACGAGCAGTACTTC. This translates into CASSFASGGSYEQYF.

The chain uses TRBV4-3 and TRBJ2-3, with 14 bases matching TRBD2. With V trimmed by 0 bases and J by 5 bases, 10 bases remained unmatched. Looked up from germline, CDR1 is LGHNA and CDR2 is YSLEER. The CDR3 is made up of 19 amino acids. The CDR3 loop reads CASSQEPGTSGGERDTQYF. The CDR3 region has the DNA TGCGCCAGCAGCCAAGAACCCGGGACTAGCGGGGGAGAAAGAGATACGCAGTATTTT.

V and J are TRBV4-2 and TRBJ2-7; TRBD1 agrees at 8 bases. V gave up 1 base and J gave up 0 bases; unmatched junction bases: 5. Germline CDR1 reads LGHNA; CDR2 reads YNFKEQ. CDR3 length: 16 amino acids. CDR3 amino acids: CASSQAGTGGSYEQYF. The CDR3 bases are TGTGCCAGCAGCCAAGCCGGGACAGGTGGCTCCTACGAGCAGTACTTC.

The J gene is TRBJ2-4, the V gene TRBV15; 8 bases line up with TRBD1. The CDR3 totals 15 residues. Germline V gene data show CDR1 as LNHNV and CDR2 as YYDKDF (reference sequence). The ends lost 8 bases at V and 3 bases at J; junction bases unmatched: 9. CDR3 DNA: TGTGCCACCGCTGGACAGGGCAGAGTCAAAAACATTCAGTACTTC. Amino acids: CATAGQGRVKNIQYF.

The chain's CDR3 is CASSLHTGSSYNEQFF. The DNA of the CDR3 is TGCGCCAGCAGCTTACATACAGGGAGCTCCTACAATGAGCAGTTCTTC. V is TRBV5-1 and J is TRBJ2-1; maybe TRBD1 (6 bases). Germline lookup yields CDR1 SGHRS and CDR2 YFSETQ. Between the trimmed V and J ends, which lost 2 bases and 0 bases, there was a span of 12 bases. This CDR3 spans 16 amino acids.

The chain employs TRBV5-1 and TRBJ2-3, with TRBD2 matching over 7 bases. Trimming cost V 3 bases and J 2 bases; bases outside gene matches: 12. Germline CDR1 reads SGHRS; CDR2 reads YFSETQ. The CDR3 runs to 17 residues. The CDR3 nucleotides are TGCGCCAGCAGCTCTAGTATAATTAGCGGGCCCACAGATACGCAGTATTTT. This encodes CASSSSIISGPTDTQYF.

This sequence joins TRBV7-9 and TRBJ2-2; 7 bases map to TRBD2. Germline CDR1 and CDR2: SEHNR and FQNEAQ (reference sequence). The CDR3 spans 15 residues. The junction had 8 bases not matched to a gene; V was cut back by 7 bases and J by 3 bases. CDR3 loop: CASNALADYTGELFF. DNA for the CDR3: TGTGCCAGCAACGCGCTAGCGGATTACACCGGGGAGCTGTTTTTT.

The genes are TRBV19 and TRBJ2-7, with D perhaps TRBD1 or TRBD2 (6 bases each). Germline lookup yields CDR1 LNHDA and CDR2 SQIVND (reference sequence). V was shortened by 4 bases and J by 2 bases, with 12 bases between the two germline ends. The CDR3 spans 14 residues. The CDR3 nucleotides read TGTGCCAGTAGTACCCGGAGGGGGGCCTACGAGCAGTACTTC. This translates into CASSTRRGAYEQYF. The full variable domain, its missing parts supplied by reference TRBV19 and TRBJ2-7, is DGGITQSPKYLFRKEGQNVTLSCEQNLNHDAMYWYRQDPGQGLRLIYYSQIVNDFQKGDIAEGYSVSREKKESFPLTVTSAQKNPTAFYLCASSTRRGAYEQYFGPGTRLTVT.

The chain links TRBV7-6 to TRBJ2-1; no firm D call. Germline CDR1 is SGHVS and CDR2 is FNYEAQ. CDR3 size: 16 residues. V lost 1 base to trimming and J lost 0 bases, with 10 bases between them. The CDR3 loop is CASSLGVDSSYNEQFF. DNA for the CDR3: TGTGCCAGCAGCTTAGGAGTGGATAGCTCCTACAATGAGCAGTTCTTC.

The chain combines TRBV6-5 with TRBJ2-3; 9 bases match TRBD2. Germline values: CDR1 MNHEY, CDR2 SVGAGI. With V trimmed by 7 bases and J by 2 bases, 7 bases remained unmatched. The CDR3 contains 15 residues. The CDR3 loop is CASTNGGLATDTQYF. CDR3 sequence (DNA): TGTGCCAGCACCAACGGGGGACTAGCCACAGATACGCAGTATTTT.

This rearrangement joins TRBV2 to TRBJ1-2, with 8 bases aligning to TRBD1. The junction had 8 bases not matched to a gene; V was cut back by 6 bases and J by 5 bases. CDR3 length: 14 amino acids. The germline V gene encodes CDR1 SNHLY and CDR2 FYNNEI. CDR3 in amino acids: CASSRGQGGYGYTF. As DNA, the CDR3 is TGTGCCAGCAGCCGAGGACAGGGTGGATATGGCTACACCTTC.

The chain is built from TRBV29-1 and TRBJ2-2, with a possible D match to TRBD2 (6 bases). The V and J ends lost 4 bases and 3 bases respectively, with 18 bases between them. There are 16 residues in the CDR3. CDR1 and CDR2 from the germline V gene are SQVTM and ANQGSEA. The CDR3: CSVAGVGKPDTGELFF. CDR3 DNA: TGCAGCGTTGCGGGAGTGGGTAAGCCGGACACCGGGGAGCTGTTTTTT.

This rearrangement joins TRBV20-1 to TRBJ1-5; D possibly corresponds to TRBD1 (5 bases). Per the germline V gene, CDR1 is DFQATT and CDR2 is SNEGSKA (reference sequence). This CDR3 comprises 11 residues. V lost 3 bases and J lost 7, with 7 bases in between. As DNA, the CDR3 is TGCAGTGCTAGTGGGGGGCAGCCCCAGCATTTT. Residues: CSASGGQPQHF.

The V call is TRBV14, the J call TRBJ2-3; D is undetermined. The CDR3 consists of 15 residues. V lost 0 bases to trimming and J lost 5 bases, with 12 bases between them. The germline CDR1 and CDR2 sequences are SGHDN and FVKESK. The CDR3 DNA sequence: TGTGCCAGCAGCCAAGACAGGATTCGGTTAGATACGCAGTATTTT. Amino acid sequence: CASSQDRIRLDTQYF.

The gene calls are TRBV28 and TRBJ1-1; no clear D gene. There are 14 residues in the CDR3. V was pared by 1 base and J by 5 bases, with 11 bases between. CDR1 is MDHEN and CDR2 is SYDVKM in the germline V gene. In DNA, the CDR3 is TGTGCCAGCAGTTTATTAGGTAGTGAAACTGAAGCTTTCTTT. This codes for CASSLLGSETEAFF.

The chain employs TRBV7-9 and TRBJ2-2; D remains unclear. Germline V gives CDR1 SEHNR, CDR2 FQNEAQ (reference sequence). The CDR3 runs 13 residues. V was shortened by 2 bases and J by 7 bases, with 8 bases between the two germline ends. The CDR3 sequence: CASSLMESGELFF. CDR3 nucleotide sequence: TGTGCCAGCAGCTTAATGGAAAGCGGGGAGCTGTTTTTT.

This clone was seen just once. V is TRBV7-2 and J is TRBJ1-6; no reliable D call. CDR1 and CDR2 from the germline V gene are SGHTA and FQGNSA. CDR3 length: 13 amino acids. The V and J ends lost 1 base and 10 bases respectively, with 8 bases between them. The CDR3 protein is CASSLGGGSPLHF. The CDR3 DNA follows: TGTGCCAGCAGCTTAGGCGGCGGGTCACCCCTCCACTTT.

The genes are TRBV30 and TRBJ2-6; D may match TRBD1 or TRBD2 (5 bases each). V lost 0 bases and J lost 0, with 12 bases in between. Germline V gives CDR1 GTSNPN, CDR2 SVGIG (reference sequence). The CDR3 spans 17 residues. The CDR3 bases are TGTGCCTGGAGTGTACGGGGCAGGGCCTCTGGGGCCAACGTCCTGACTTTC. As protein: CAWSVRGRASGANVLTF.